This T cell receptor (beta chain) was sequenced for a study of cytomegalovirus exposure and HLA in healthy donors. The wider study: Unique TCRs from HLA-typed donors, roughly 89 million of them, were held in an early data release. Study conclusions and caveats: In a later analysis, compared with equally common non-associated chains, HLA-associated beta chains were more expanded. Later analysis identified several of the most significant clusters that appeared linked to common viral pathogens.

The PCR made use of 60 Vbeta and 13 Jbeta primers. Profiling relied on immunoSEQ multiplex PCR, and the TCRdb table lists in-frame clones only, not all of them. The sample consists of 150,000 to 200,000 clones, 70% to 90% of them appearing once. The germline CDR1 and CDR2 sequences are LNHNV and YYDKDF (reference sequence). The CDR3 contains 14 residues. Losses at the gene ends were 5 bases for V and 5 bases for J; bases not matched to a gene: 5. This clone was seen only a few times. The antigen remains undetermined. V is TRBV15 and J is TRBJ1-1, with 10 nucleotides matching TRBD1. The source is a man aged 18-30 years in good health and CMV-seropositive. Sequencing used PBMCs. DNA for the CDR3: TGTGCCACCAGCGGGGACAGGGGTGGAACTGAAGCTTTCTTT. Translating it yields CATSGDRGGTEAFF.